This TCR beta chain derives from a study of monozygotic twins with inflammatory bowel disease. Germline V gives CDR1 LNHNV, CDR2 YYDKDF (reference sequence). CDR3 size: 13 residues. After re-calling the 5' RACE reads, TCRdb lists one entry per CDR3 protein, DNA absent. The table counts approximately 400,000 distinct CDR3 sequences; less than 2.5% lies in the top ten. The chain uses TRBV15 and TRBJ2-7; absent DNA, TCRdb's TRBD1 call cannot be checked. What was sequenced was blood. The sequence came from a human donor with ulcerative colitis or Crohn's disease, or a healthy co-twin of an affected twin (not recorded which). CDR3 in amino acids: CATRSLGAYEQYF.